Sequencing of this T cell receptor (beta chain) was carried out in a study of T-cell reconstitution after alpha-beta-depleted transplantation in children (dated by TCRdb to the mid-2010s). At the level of the whole study: Using TCR repertoire profiling, the study followed T-cell immune reconstitution in a quantitative way in children after TCRalphabeta/CD19-depleted allogeneic hematopoietic cell transplantation.

This clonotype was counted a single time. What this receptor recognizes is not known. Base qualities are not provided; no much larger clone lies one nucleotide away. Evidence from a single read is weak. Library preparation used PCR. Sequencing was carried out with an Illumina HiSeq 2500. TCR library preparation used molecular barcoding, with unique molecular identifiers applied to normalize quantification of the TCRbeta repertoire. The public reads were reanalyzed by TCRdb: fastp trimming at Q25, MiXCR alignment, in-frame beta chains only. One record per CDR3 amino acid sequence lists the most common genes and DNA. The sample table lists about 340,000 distinct CDR3 sequences, roughly 16% of them with a count of one. Around 38% of the sample rests with the top ten. General findings and caveats noted by the study authors: The frequencies of hyperexpanded clones fell over the following months, and after one year, T-cell counts and TCRbeta diversity were mostly attributed to newly produced T cells. In some patients, high TCRbeta diversity at day 60 was attributed to recipient T cells and intrathymic progenitors that had survived conditioning. About two months after transplant, the apparently early recovery of alphabetaT-cell counts reportedly depended on just several hundred clones that had expanded rapidly and came from non-depleted graft cells.

The treatment or condition tag for this specimen amounts to: allogeneic hematopoietic cell transplantation with graft depleted of TCRalphabeta T cells and CD19 B cells. The transplant recipients were children given TCRalphabeta/CD19-depleted allogeneic hematopoietic cell grafts. The starting material was PBMCs, mostly from graft donor cells, obtained 360 days after TCRalphabeta/CD19-depleted stem cell transplant. The TCR comes from a male patient between 2 and 10 years old who had a stem cell transplant for acute lymphoblastic leukemia, so the T cells may come from the graft donor.

The nucleotides read TGTGCCAGTAGGATTAGCGGGAGAGCGAACACCGGGGAGCTGTTTTTT. It translates to CASRISGRANTGELFF. Rearrangement joined TRBV19 to TRBJ2-2, with 9 bases matching TRBD2. After removal of 6 bases from V and 0 bases from J, the junction retains 5 bases not matched to a gene. In the germline V gene (reference sequence), CDR1 corresponds to LNHDA and CDR2 to SQIVND. From the cysteine through the phenylalanine, the CDR3 covers 16 amino acids. Only CDR3 DNA remains: 48 bases, in frame from the first base.